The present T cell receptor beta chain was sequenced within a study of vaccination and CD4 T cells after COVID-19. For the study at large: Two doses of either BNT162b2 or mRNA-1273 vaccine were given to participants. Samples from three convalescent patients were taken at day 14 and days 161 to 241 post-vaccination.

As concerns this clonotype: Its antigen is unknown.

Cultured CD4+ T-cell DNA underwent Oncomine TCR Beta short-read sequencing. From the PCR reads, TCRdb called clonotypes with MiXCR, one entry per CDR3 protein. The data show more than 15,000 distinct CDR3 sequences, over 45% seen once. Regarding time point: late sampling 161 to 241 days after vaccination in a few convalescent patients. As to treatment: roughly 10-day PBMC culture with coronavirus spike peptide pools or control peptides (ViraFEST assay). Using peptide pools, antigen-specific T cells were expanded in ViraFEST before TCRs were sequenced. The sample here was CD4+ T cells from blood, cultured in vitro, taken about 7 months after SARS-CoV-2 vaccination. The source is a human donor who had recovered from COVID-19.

The CDR3 protein is CASSRWDRENTEAFF. For the CDR3, the DNA is TGTGCCAGCAGCCGATGGGACAGGGAGAACACTGAAGCTTTCTTT. The chain combines TRBV7-9 with TRBJ1-1; the match to TRBD1 covers 9 bases. The germline gives CDR1 SEHNR, CDR2 FQNEAQ (reference sequence). V trimming: 5 bases; J trimming: 1 base; junction bases outside the gene matches: 5. The CDR3 loop spans 15 amino acids.